This T cell receptor beta chain was captured in a study of cytomegalovirus exposure and HLA in healthy donors. Study overall: The same platform as the roughly 670 first-cohort repertoires was used for the roughly 130 validation repertoires, a later analysis reported.

TCRdb keeps only in-frame clones here, not all; method: immunoSEQ multiplex PCR. The table lists 160,000 or so clones, over 80% of them singletons, with around 2% in the top ten. Germline V gene lookup returns CDR1 LGHNA and CDR2 YSLEER. The CDR3 runs 18 residues. V lost 0 bases to trimming and J lost 0 bases, with 15 bases between them. Sequencing was carried out using PBMCs. J is TRBJ1-3 and V is TRBV4-3, with D uncertain. The TCR originated in a man aged 30 to 45 in good health and CMV-seropositive. The CDR3 sequence is CASSQDSIPVNSGNTIYF. DNA of the CDR3: TGCGCCAGCAGCCAAGATTCGATTCCGGTTAACTCTGGAAACACCATATATTTT.